This entry concerns a single TCR beta chain. CD45RO-negative cells were positively selected for CCR7, leaving out terminally differentiated effector memory CD45RA+ cells. These data come from a study of shared clonotypes between healthy human individuals. Only in-frame clones appear in the TCRdb table, and some are missing; sequencing was by immunoSEQ multiplex PCR. The table shows roughly 2,000,000 clones, with approximately 94% occurring only once. This TCR derives from a man younger than 35 in good health. The sample comprised naive CD8+ T cells sorted from blood.

This CDR3 reads CASSLGGQGRAKNIQYF. The CDR3 DNA follows: TGTGCCAGCAGCTTAGGGGGACAGGGTAGAGCCAAAAACATTCAGTACTTC. J is TRBJ2-4 and V is TRBV7-9; 9 bases agree with TRBD1. V trimming: 1 base; J trimming: 0 bases; junction bases outside the gene matches: 4. The germline V gene encodes CDR1 SEHNR and CDR2 FQNEAQ (reference sequence). There are 17 residues in the CDR3.